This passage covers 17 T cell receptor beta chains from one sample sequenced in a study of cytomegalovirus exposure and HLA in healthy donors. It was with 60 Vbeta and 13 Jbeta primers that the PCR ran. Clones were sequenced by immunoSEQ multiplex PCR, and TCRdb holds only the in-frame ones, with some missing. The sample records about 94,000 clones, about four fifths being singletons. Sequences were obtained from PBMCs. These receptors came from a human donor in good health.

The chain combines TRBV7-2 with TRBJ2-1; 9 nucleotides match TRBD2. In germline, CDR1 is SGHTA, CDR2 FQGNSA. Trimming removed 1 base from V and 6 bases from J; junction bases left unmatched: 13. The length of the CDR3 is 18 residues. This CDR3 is CASSLGSPSGDRRNEQFF. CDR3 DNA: TGTGCCAGCAGCTTAGGGTCTCCTAGCGGGGATAGGCGCAATGAGCAGTTCTTC.

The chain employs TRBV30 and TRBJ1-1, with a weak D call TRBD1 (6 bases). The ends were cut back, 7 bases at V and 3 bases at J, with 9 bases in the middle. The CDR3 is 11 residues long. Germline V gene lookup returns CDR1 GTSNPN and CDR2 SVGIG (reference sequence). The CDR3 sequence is CAYQGYTEAFF. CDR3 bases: TGTGCCTATCAGGGGTACACTGAAGCTTTCTTT. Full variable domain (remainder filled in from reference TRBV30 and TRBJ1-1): SQTIHQWPATLVQPVGSPLSLECTVEGTSNPNLYWYRQAAGRGLQLLFYSVGIGQISSEVPQNLSASRPQDRQFILSSKKLLLSDSGFYLCAYQGYTEAFFGQGTRLTVV.

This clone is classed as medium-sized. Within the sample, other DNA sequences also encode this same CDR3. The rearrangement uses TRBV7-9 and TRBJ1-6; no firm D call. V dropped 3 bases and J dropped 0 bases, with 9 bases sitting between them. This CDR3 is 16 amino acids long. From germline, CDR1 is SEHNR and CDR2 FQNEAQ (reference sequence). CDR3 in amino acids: CASSFGSSSYNSPLHF. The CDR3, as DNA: TGTGCCAGCAGCTTTGGTTCTAGCTCCTATAATTCACCCCTCCACTTT.

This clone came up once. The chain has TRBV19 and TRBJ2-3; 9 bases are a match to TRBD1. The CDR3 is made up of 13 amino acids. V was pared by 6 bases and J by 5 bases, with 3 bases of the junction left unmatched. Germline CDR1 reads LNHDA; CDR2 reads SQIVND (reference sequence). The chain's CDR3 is CASRQGAGDTQYF. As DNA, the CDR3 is TGTGCCAGTAGACAGGGGGCGGGAGATACGCAGTATTTT.

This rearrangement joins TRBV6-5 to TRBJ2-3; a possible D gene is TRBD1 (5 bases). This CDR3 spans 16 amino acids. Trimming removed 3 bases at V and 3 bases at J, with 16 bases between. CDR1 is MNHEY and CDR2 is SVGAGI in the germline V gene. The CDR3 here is CASSYQAGRKTDTQYF. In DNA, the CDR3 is TGTGCCAGCAGTTATCAGGCAGGGCGAAAGACAGATACGCAGTATTTT.

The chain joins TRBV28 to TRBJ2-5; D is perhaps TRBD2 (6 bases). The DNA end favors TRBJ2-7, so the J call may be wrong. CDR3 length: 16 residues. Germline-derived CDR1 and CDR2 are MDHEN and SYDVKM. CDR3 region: CASSLEPGTLRYEQYF. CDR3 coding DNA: TGTGCCAGCAGTTTGGAACCCGGGACTCTCCGCTACGAGCAGTACTTC.

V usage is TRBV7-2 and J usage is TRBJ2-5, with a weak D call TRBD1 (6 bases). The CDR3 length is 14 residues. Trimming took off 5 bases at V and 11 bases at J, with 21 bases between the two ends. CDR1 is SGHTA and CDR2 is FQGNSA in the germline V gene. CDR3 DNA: TGTGCCAGCAGCCCTTCCCCGGGACAAAAAGAGCAGTACTTC. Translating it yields CASSPSPGQKEQYF.

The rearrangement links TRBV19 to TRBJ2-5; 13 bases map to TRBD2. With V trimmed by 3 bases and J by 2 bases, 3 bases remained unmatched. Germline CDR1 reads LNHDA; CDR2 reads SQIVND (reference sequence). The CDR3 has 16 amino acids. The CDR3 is CASSMGTSGVQETQYF. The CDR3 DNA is TGTGCCAGTAGTATGGGGACTAGCGGGGTACAAGAGACCCAGTACTTC. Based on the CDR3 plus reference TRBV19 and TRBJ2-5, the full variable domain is DGGITQSPKYLFRKEGQNVTLSCEQNLNHDAMYWYRQDPGQGLRLIYYSQIVNDFQKGDIAEGYSVSREKKESFPLTVTSAQKNPTAFYLCASSMGTSGVQETQYFGPGTRLLVL.

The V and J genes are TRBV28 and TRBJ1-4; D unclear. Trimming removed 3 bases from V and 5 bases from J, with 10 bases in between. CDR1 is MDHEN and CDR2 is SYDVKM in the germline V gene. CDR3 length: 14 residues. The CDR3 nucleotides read TGTGCCAGCAGTTTGGGCCGGAAAAATGAAAAACTGTTTTTT. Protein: CASSLGRKNEKLFF.

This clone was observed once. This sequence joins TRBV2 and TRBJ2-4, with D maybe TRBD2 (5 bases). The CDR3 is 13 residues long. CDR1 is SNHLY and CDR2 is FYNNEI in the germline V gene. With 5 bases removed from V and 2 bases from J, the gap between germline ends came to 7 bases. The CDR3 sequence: CASSTRTKNIQYF. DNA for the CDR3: TGTGCCAGCAGTACTAGAACCAAAAACATTCAGTACTTC.

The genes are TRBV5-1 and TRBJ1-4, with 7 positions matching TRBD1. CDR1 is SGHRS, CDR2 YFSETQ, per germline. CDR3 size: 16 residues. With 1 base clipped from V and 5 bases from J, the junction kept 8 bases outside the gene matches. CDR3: CASSLFPGTVNEKLFF. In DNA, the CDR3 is TGCGCCAGCAGCTTGTTCCCCGGGACAGTGAATGAAAAACTGTTTTTT. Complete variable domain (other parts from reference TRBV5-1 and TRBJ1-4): KAGVTQTPRYLIKTRGQQVTLSCSPISGHRSVSWYQQTPGQGLQFLFEYFSETQRNKGNFPGRFSGRQFSNSRSEMNVSTLELGDSALYLCASSLFPGTVNEKLFFGSGTQLSVL.

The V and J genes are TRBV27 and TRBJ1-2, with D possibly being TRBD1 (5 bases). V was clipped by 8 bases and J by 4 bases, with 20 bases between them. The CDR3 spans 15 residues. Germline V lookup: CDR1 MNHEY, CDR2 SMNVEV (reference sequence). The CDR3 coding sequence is TGTGCCAGCGCGGGGGAAAACATCGGGAGCTATGGCTACACCTTC. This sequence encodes CASAGENIGSYGYTF.

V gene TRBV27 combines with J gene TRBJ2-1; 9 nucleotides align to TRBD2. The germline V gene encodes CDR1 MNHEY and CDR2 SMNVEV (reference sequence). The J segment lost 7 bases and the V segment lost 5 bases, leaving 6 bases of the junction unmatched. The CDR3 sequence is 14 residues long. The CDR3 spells CASSVGLAGNEQFF. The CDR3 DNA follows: TGTGCCAGCAGTGTGGGGCTAGCGGGAAATGAGCAGTTCTTC.

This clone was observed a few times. CDR3 sequence (DNA): TGTGCCAGCAGCTATGGACAGGGCTTTAATGAAAAACTGTTTTTT. Its protein product is CASSYGQGFNEKLFF. The V and J genes are TRBV6-5 and TRBJ1-4, with 8 bases identical to TRBD1. After removal of 6 bases from V and 4 bases from J, the junction contained 7 bases not matched to a gene. Per germline, CDR1 MNHEY and CDR2 SVGAGI. The CDR3 sequence is 15 residues long.

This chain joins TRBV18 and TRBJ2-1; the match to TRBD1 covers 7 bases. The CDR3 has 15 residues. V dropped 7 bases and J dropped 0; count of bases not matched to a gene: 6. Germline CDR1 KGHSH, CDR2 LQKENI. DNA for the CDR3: TGTGCCAGCTGGGAGTCAGGGGGCTCCTACAATGAGCAGTTCTTC. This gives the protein CASWESGGSYNEQFF.

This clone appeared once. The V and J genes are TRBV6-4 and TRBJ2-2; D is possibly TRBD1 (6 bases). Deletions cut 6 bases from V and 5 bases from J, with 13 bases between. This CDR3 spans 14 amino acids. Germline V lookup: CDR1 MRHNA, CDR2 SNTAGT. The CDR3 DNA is TGTGCCAGCAGGGAAGTACAGGGTACCGGGGAGCTGTTTTTT. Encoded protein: CASREVQGTGELFF.

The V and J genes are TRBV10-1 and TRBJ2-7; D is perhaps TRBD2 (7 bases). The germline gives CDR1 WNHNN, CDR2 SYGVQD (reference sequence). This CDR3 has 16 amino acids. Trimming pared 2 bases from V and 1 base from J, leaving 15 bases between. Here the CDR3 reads CASSERGGSASYEQYF. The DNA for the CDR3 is TGCGCCAGCAGTGAGAGGGGGGGATCGGCATCCTACGAGCAGTACTTC.